This entry describes one TCR beta chain. The target antigen is unknown. The protocol was immunoSEQ multiplex PCR, while the TCRdb copy is restricted to in-frame clones and leaves out a portion. In the table there are tens of thousands of clones, roughly nine tenths of which are singletons. The data belong to a study of OX40 agonist ivuxolimab in advanced cancers. General observations from the study: At 0.1 to 3.0 mg/kg, clonal expansion of CD4+ and CD8+ blood T cells had occurred by week 6. CD4+ T cells averaged fewer expanded clones than CD8+ T cells. The authors also found low normalized T-cell clonal expansion in some nonresponders. Partial responders at 0.1-3.0 mg/kg showed near-lowest clonal expansion.

V lost 7 bases, J lost 1 base, and 12 bases lay in between. The germline gives CDR1 MNHEY, CDR2 SVGAGI. The CDR3 consists of 14 residues. The sequence was collected from an adult with an advanced solid tumor such as melanoma, head and neck, liver or kidney cancer. The sample here was CD4+ or CD8+ T cells sorted from blood, taken in a trial of the OX40 agonist ivuxolimab. The chain carries TRBV6-5 and TRBJ2-3, with D possibly being TRBD2 (6 bases). The CDR3 loop is CASKEGYGTDTQYF. The CDR3 coding sequence is TGTGCCAGCAAGGAGGGATATGGCACAGATACGCAGTATTTT.